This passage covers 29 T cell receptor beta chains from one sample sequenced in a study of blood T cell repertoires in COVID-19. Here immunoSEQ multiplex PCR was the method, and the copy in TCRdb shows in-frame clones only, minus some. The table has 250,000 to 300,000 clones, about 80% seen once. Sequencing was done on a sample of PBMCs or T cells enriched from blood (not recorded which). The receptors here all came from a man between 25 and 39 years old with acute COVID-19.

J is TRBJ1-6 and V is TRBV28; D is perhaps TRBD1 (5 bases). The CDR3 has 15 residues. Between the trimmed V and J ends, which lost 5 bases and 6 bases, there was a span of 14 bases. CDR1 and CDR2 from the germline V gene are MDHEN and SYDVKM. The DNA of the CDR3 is TGTGCCAGCAGTCGACAGCCCGGGGGTAATTCACCCCTCCACTTT. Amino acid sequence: CASSRQPGGNSPLHF. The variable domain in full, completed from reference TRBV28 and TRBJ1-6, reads DVKVTQSSRYLVKRTGEKVFLECVQDMDHENMFWYRQDPGLGLRLIYFSYDVKMKEKGDIPEGYSVSREKKERFSLILESASTNQTSMYLCASSRQPGGNSPLHFGNGTRLTVT.

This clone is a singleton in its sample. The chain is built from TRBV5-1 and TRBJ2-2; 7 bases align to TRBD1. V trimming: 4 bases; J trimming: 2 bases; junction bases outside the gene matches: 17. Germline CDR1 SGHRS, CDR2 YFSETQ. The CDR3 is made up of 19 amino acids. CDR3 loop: CASSLELDRVVSNTGELFF. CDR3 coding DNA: TGCGCCAGCAGCCTGGAGCTTGACAGGGTCGTTAGTAACACCGGGGAGCTGTTTTTT. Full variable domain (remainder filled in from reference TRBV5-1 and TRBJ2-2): KAGVTQTPRYLIKTRGQQVTLSCSPISGHRSVSWYQQTPGQGLQFLFEYFSETQRNKGNFPGRFSGRQFSNSRSEMNVSTLELGDSALYLCASSLELDRVVSNTGELFFGEGSRLTVL.

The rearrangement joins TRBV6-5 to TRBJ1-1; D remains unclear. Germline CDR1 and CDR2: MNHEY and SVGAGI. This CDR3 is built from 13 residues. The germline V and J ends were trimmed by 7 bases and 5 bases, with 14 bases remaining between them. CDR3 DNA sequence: TGTGCCAGCACCAAAGAAGAGGTAACTGAAGCTTTCTTT. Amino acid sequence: CASTKEEVTEAFF.

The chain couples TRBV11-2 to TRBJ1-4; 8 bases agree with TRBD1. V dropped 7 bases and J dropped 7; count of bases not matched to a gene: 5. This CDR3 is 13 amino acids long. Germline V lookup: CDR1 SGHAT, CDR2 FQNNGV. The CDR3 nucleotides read TGTGCCAGCAATACGGACAGGGCTGAAAAACTGTTTTTT. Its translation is CASNTDRAEKLFF.

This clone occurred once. The CDR3 nucleotides read TGTGCCAGCAGCCAAGTTCCAGGCCGCTCTGGAAACACCATATATTTT. This codes for CASSQVPGRSGNTIYF. V is TRBV4-2 and J is TRBJ1-3; D is ambiguous. The germline CDR1 and CDR2 sequences are LGHNA and YNFKEQ. The CDR3 consists of 16 residues. Trimming took off 1 base at V and 0 bases at J, with 10 bases between the two ends.

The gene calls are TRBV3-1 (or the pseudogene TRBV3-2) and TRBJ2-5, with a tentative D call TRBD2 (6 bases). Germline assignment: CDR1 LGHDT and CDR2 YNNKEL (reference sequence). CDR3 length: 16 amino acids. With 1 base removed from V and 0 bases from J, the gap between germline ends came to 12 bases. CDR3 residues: CASSQAGGWDQETQYF. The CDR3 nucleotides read TGTGCCAGCAGCCAAGCCGGGGGATGGGACCAAGAGACCCAGTACTTC.

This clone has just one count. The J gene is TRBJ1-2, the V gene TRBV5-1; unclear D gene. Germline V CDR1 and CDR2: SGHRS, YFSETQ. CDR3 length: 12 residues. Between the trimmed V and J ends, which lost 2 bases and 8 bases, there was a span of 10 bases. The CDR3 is CASSLGREGYTF. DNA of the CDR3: TGCGCCAGCAGCTTAGGGAGGGAGGGCTACACCTTC.

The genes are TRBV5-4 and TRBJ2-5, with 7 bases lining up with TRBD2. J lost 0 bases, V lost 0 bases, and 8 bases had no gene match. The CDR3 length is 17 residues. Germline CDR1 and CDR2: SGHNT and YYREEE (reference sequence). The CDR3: CASSLDPLGGNQETQYF. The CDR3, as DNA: TGTGCCAGCAGCTTGGATCCTCTCGGGGGGAACCAAGAGACCCAGTACTTC.

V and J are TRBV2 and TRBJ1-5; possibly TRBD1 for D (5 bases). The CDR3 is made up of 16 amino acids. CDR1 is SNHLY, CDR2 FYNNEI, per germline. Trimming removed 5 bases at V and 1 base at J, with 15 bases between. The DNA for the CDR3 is TGTGCCAGCAGTTACCCGGGGGGTATAAGCAATCAGCCCCAGCATTTT. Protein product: CASSYPGGISNQPQHF. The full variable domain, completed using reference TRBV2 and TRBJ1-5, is EPEVTQTPSHQVTQMGQEVILRCVPISNHLYFYWYRQILGQKVEFLVSFYNNEISEKSEIFDDQFSVERPDGSNFTLKIRSTKLEDSAMYFCASSYPGGISNQPQHFGDGTRLSIL.

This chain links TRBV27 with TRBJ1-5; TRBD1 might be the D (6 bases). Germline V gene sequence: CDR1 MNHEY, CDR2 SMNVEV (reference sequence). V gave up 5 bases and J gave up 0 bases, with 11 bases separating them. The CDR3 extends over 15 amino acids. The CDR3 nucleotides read TGTGCCAGCAGTCGAGGACAGTATAGCAATCAGCCCCAGCATTTT. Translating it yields CASSRGQYSNQPQHF.

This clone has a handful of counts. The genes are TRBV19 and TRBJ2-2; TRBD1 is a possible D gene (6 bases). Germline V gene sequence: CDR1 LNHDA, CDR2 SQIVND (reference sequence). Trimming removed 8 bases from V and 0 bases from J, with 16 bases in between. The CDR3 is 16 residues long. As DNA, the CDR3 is TGTGCCAGTCGGTCTGGGGGCCAAACGAACACCGGGGAGCTGTTTTTT. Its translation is CASRSGGQTNTGELFF.

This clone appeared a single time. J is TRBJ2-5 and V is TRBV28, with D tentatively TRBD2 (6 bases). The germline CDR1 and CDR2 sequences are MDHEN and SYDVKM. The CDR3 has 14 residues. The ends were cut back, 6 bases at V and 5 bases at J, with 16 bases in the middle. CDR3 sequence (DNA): TGTGCCAGCAGCCTGCCGGCGGCGGGGGAGACCCAGTACTTC. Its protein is CASSLPAAGETQYF.

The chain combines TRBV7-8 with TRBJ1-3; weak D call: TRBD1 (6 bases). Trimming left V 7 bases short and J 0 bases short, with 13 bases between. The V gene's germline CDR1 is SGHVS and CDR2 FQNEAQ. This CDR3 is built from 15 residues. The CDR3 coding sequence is TGTGCCAGCACCTTTGGGGGCCACTCTGGAAACACCATATATTTT. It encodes CASTFGGHSGNTIYF.

Here the CDR3 reads CASLDEGASGNTIYF. In nucleotides, the CDR3 is TGTGCCAGCCTGGATGAGGGGGCGTCTGGAAACACCATATATTTT. The rearrangement links TRBV6-5 to TRBJ1-3, with 7 nucleotides matching TRBD1. Trimming at V came to 8 bases and at J to 1 base, leaving 8 bases not matched to a gene. This CDR3 spans 15 amino acids. Germline loops: CDR1 MNHEY, CDR2 SVGAGI.

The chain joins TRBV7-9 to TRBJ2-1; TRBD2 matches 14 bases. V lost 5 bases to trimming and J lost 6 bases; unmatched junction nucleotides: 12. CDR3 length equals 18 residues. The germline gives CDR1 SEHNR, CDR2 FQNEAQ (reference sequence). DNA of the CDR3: TGTGCCAGCAGCGAAGGAAGTAGGGGACTAGCGGGGGTCAATGAGCAGTTCTTC. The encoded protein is CASSEGSRGLAGVNEQFF.

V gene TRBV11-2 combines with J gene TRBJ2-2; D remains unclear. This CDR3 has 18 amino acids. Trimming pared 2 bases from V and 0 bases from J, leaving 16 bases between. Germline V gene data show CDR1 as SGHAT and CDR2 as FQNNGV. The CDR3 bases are TGTGCCAGCAGCTTACTCTCCTCTGAACAAGCGAACACCGGGGAGCTGTTTTTT. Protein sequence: CASSLLSSEQANTGELFF.

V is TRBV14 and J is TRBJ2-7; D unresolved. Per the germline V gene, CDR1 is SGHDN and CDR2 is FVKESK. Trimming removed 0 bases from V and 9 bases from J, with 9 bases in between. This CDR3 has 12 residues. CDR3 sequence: CASSQDSLRQYV. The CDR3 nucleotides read TGTGCCAGCAGCCAAGATAGTCTGCGGCAGTACGTC.

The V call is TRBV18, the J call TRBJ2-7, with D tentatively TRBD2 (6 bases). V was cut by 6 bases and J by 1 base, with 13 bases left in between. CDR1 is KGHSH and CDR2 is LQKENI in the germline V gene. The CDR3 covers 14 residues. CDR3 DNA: TGTGCCAGCTCGTTGGGACGGGGGTCCTACGAGCAGTACGTC. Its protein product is CASSLGRGSYEQYV.

The CDR3 nucleotides read TGTGCCAGCAGCCGCCCCTCGAGGGGGCCGAACACCGGGGAGCTGTTTTTT. This encodes CASSRPSRGPNTGELFF. This chain uses TRBV11-2 with TRBJ2-2; the match to TRBD1 covers 7 bases. The germline gives CDR1 SGHAT, CDR2 FQNNGV. The trim removed 5 bases at V and 0 bases at J, leaving 9 bases unmatched. The CDR3 sequence is 17 residues long.

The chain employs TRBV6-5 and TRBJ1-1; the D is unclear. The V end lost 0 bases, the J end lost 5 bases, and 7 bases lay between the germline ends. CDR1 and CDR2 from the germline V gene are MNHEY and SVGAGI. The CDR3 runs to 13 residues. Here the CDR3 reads CASSYSKETEAFF. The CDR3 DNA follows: TGTGCCAGCAGTTACTCGAAGGAGACTGAAGCTTTCTTT.

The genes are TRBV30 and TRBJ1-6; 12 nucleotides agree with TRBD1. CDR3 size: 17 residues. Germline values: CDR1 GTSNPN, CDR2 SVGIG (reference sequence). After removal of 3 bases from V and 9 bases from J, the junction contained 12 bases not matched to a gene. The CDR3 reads CAWSALRDRGQGSPLHF. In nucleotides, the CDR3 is TGTGCCTGGAGCGCCTTGAGGGACAGGGGGCAGGGTTCACCCCTCCACTTT.

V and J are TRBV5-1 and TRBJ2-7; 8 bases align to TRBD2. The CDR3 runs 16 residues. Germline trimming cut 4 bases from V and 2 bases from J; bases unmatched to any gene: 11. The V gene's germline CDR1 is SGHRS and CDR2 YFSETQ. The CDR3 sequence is CASSPADIAGPYEQYV. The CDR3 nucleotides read TGCGCCAGCAGCCCGGCAGACATAGCGGGACCCTACGAGCAGTACGTC.

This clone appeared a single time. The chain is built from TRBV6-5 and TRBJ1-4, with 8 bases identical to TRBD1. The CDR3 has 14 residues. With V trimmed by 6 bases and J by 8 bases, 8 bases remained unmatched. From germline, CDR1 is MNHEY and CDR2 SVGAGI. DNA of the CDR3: TGTGCCAGCAGCCGACAGGGGATAGGAGAAAAACTGTTTTTT. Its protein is CASSRQGIGEKLFF.

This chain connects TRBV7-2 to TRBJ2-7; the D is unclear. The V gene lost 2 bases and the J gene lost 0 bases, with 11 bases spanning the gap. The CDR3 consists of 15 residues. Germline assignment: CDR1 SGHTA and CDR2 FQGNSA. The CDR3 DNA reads TGTGCCAGCAGCTTATCCCCGGCTAGCTCCTACGAGCAGTACGTC. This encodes CASSLSPASSYEQYV.

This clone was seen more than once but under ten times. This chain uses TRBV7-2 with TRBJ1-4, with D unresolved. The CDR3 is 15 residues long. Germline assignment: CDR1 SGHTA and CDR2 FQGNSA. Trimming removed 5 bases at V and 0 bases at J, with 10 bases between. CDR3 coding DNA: TGTGCCAGCAGCCTTGAGGGTGCAACTAATGAAAAACTGTTTTTT. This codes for CASSLEGATNEKLFF.

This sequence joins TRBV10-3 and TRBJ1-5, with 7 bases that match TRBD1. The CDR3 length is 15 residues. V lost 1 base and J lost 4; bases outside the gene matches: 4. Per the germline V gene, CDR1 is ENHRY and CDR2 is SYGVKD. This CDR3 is CAISEYEGANQPQHF. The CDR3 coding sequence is TGTGCCATCAGTGAGTACGAGGGGGCTAATCAGCCCCAGCATTTT.

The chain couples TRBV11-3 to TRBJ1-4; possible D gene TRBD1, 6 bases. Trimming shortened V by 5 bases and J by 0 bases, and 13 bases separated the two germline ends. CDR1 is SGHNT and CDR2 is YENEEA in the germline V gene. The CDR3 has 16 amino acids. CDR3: CASSIQGGATNEKLFF. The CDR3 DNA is TGTGCCAGCAGCATACAGGGTGGCGCAACTAATGAAAAACTGTTTTTT.

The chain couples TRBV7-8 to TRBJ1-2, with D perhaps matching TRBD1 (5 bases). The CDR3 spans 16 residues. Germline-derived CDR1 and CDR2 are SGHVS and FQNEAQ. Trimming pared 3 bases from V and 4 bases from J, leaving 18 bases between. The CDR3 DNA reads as TGTGCCAGCAGCTTGACAGAGAAGGGCGTGAGCTATGGCTACACCTTC. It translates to CASSLTEKGVSYGYTF. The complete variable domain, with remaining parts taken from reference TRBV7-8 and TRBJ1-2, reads GAGVSQSPRYKVAKRGQDVALRCDPISGHVSLFWYQQALGQGPEFLTYFQNEAQLDKSGLPSDRFFAERPEGSVSTLKIQRTQQEDSAVYLCASSLTEKGVSYGYTFGSGTRLTVV.

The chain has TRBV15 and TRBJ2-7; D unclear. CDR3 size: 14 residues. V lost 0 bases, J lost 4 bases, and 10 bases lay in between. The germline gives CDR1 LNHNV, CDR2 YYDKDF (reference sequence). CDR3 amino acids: CATSRERGFYEQYV. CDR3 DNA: TGTGCCACCAGCAGAGAACGAGGATTTTACGAGCAGTACGTC.